This T cell receptor (beta chain) emerged from a study of OX40 agonist ivuxolimab in advanced cancers. The CDR3 loop spans 12 amino acids. Trimming left V 6 bases short and J 7 bases short, with 10 bases between. The V gene's germline CDR1 is SEHNR and CDR2 FQNEAQ (reference sequence). Assay used: immunoSEQ multiplex PCR; TCRdb lists only in-frame clones, some missing. The sample includes under 15,000 clones, around 72% of them seen just once. This sample comprised CD4+ or CD8+ T cells sorted from blood, obtained in a trial of the OX40 agonist ivuxolimab. The sequence came from an adult with an advanced solid tumor such as melanoma, head and neck, liver or kidney cancer. This chain connects TRBV7-9 to TRBJ2-1; no clear D. CDR3 coding DNA: TGTGCCAGCAGATATACGTGGAATGAGCAGTTCTTC. It is translated as CASRYTWNEQFF.